Given below is one TCR beta chain in context. As yet, its antigen is unknown. The sample belongs to a study of CXCR3-negative and CXCR3-positive naive CD8 T cells. Study-level points and caveats: Naive CXCR3-positive cells had TRB CDR3s more hydrophobic than those of CXCR3-negative naive cells.

Germline V lookup: CDR1 DFQATT, CDR2 SNEGSKA (reference sequence). The CDR3 extends over 16 amino acids. 5' RACE with UMI labels generated the TRB cDNA libraries. TCRdb derives one entry per CDR3 protein from the 5' RACE reads, leaving out DNA. Recorded here are 130,000 to 150,000 distinct CDR3 sequences; the top ten clones represent roughly 0.27%. This sequence joins TRBV20-1 and TRBJ2-1; absent DNA, TCRdb's TRBD2 call cannot be checked. The TCR sequence derives from a human donor in good health. Some clones in this sample may be carry-over from other donors' samples. Sequencing input: naive CXCR3+ CD8+ T cells from blood. The subset is: CD45RO-CCR7+CD27+CD95- naive CD8+ T cells expressing CXCR3 (TNR3+). The CDR3 spells CSARGVTAGSIHEQFF.